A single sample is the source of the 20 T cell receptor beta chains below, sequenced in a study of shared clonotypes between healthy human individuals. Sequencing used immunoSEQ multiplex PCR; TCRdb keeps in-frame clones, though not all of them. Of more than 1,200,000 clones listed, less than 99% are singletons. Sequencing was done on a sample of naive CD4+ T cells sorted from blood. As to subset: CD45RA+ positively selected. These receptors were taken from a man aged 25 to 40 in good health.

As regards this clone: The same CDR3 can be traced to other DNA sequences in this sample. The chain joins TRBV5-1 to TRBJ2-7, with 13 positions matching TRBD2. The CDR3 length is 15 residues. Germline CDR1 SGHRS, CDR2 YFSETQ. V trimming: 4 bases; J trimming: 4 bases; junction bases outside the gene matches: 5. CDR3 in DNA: TGCGCCAGCAGCCCGGGACTAGCGGGACCTTACGAGCAGTACTTC. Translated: CASSPGLAGPYEQYF.

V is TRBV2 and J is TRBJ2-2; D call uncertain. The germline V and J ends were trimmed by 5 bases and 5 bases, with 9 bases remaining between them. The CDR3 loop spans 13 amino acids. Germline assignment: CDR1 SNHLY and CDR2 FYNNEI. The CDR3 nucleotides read TGTGCCAGCAGTTTTCACAGAACCGGGGAGCTGTTTTTT. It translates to CASSFHRTGELFF.

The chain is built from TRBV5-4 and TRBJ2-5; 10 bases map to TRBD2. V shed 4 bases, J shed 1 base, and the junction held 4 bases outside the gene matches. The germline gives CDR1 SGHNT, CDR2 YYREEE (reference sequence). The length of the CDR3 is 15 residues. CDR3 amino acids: CASSPSGGIQETQYF. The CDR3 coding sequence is TGTGCCAGCAGCCCTAGCGGGGGCATCCAAGAGACCCAGTACTTC.

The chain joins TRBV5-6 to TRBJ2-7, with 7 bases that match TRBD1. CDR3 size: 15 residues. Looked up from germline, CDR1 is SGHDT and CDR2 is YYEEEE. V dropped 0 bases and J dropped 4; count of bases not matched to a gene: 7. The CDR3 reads CASSLGFNRGYEQYF. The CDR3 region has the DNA TGTGCCAGCAGCTTGGGGTTTAACAGGGGTTACGAGCAGTACTTC.

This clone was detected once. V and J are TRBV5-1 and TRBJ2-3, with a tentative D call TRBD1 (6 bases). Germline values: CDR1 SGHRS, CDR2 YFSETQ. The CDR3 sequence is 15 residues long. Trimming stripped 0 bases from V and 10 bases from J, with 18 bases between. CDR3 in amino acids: CASSLDRAPKGPQYF. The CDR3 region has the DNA TGCGCCAGCAGCTTGGACAGGGCCCCTAAAGGTCCGCAGTATTTT.

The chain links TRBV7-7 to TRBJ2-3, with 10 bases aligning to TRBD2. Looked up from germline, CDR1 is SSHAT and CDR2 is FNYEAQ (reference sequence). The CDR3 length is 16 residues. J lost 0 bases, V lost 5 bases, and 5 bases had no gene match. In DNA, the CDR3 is TGTGCCAGCAGCCCTGGACTAGCGGTCAGCACAGATACGCAGTATTTT. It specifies CASSPGLAVSTDTQYF.

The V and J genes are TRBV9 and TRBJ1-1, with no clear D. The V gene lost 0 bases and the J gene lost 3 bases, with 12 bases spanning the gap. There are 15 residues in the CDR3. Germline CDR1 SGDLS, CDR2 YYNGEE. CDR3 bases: TGTGCCAGCAGCGTAGGGGCGGTTGCGTACACTGAAGCTTTCTTT. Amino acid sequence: CASSVGAVAYTEAFF.

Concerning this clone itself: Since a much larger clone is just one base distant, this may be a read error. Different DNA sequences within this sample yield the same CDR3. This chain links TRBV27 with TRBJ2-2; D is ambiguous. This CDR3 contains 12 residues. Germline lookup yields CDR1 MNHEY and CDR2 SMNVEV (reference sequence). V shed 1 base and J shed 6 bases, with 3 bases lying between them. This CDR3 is CASSLFAGELFF. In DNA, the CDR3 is TGTGCCAGCAGTTTATTCGCCGGGGAGCTGTTTTTT.

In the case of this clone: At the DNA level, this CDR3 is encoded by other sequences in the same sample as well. The CDR3 loop is CATSRGGTDTQYF. The DNA for the CDR3 is TGTGCCACCAGCAGAGGAGGAACAGATACGCAGTATTTT. This rearrangement joins TRBV15 to TRBJ2-3; D is unresolved. V was clipped by 1 base and J by 3 bases, with 5 bases between them. This CDR3 has 13 residues. Germline CDR1 LNHNV, CDR2 YYDKDF (reference sequence).

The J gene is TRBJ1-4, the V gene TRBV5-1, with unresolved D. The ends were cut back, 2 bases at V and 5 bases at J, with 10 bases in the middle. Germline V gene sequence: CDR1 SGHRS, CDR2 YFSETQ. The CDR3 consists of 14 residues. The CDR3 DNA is TGCGCCAGCAGCTTAGGCCCGTTAAATGAAAAACTGTTTTTT. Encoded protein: CASSLGPLNEKLFF.

For the CDR3, the DNA is TGTGCCATCAGTCTTGCAGGGGCGCCCACAGATACGCAGTATTTT. It translates to CAISLAGAPTDTQYF. The chain links TRBV10-3 to TRBJ2-3, with D possibly being TRBD1 (6 bases). Trimming took 5 bases from V and 2 from J, leaving 14 bases between them. The germline gives CDR1 ENHRY, CDR2 SYGVKD. The CDR3 runs to 15 residues.

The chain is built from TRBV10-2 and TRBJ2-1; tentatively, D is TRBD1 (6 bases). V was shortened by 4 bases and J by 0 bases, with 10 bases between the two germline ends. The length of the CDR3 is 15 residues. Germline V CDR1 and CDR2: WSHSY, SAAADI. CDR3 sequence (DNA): TGCGCCAGCAGTGCTCAGGGGACCTCCTACAATGAGCAGTTCTTC. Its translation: CASSAQGTSYNEQFF.

The CDR3: CAISARTGEQEKLFF. Written as DNA, the CDR3 is TGTGCCATCAGTGCCCGGACAGGGGAGCAAGAAAAACTGTTTTTT. V gene TRBV10-3 combines with J gene TRBJ1-4, with 9 bases identical to TRBD1. Per the germline V gene, CDR1 is ENHRY and CDR2 is SYGVKD. The CDR3 covers 15 residues. V trimming: 4 bases; J trimming: 8 bases; junction bases outside the gene matches: 8.

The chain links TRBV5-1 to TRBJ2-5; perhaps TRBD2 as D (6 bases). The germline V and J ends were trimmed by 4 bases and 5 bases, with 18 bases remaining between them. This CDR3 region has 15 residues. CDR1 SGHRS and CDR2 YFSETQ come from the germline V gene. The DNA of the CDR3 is TGCGCCAGCAGCCGGGATGGAGGGCTCGGGGAGACCCAGTACTTC. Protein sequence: CASSRDGGLGETQYF.

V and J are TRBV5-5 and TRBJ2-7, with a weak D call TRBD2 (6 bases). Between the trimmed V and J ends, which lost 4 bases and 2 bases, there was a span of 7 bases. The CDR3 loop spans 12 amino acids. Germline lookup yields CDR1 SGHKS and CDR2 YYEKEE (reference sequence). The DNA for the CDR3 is TGTGCCAGCAGCCGGGAGACCTACGAGCAGTACTTC. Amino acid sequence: CASSRETYEQYF.

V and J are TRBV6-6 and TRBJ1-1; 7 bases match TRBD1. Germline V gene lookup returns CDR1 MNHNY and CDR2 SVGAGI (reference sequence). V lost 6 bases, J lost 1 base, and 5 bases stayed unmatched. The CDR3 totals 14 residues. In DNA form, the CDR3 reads TGTGCCAGCAGCCTAGGGGGCACGAACACTGAAGCTTTCTTT. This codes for CASSLGGTNTEAFF.

CDR3 bases: TGTGCCAGCAGTTTGATTACAGATACGCAGTATTTT. Residues: CASSLITDTQYF. The J gene is TRBJ2-3, the V gene TRBV2, with unresolved D. Trimming removed 5 bases at V and 3 bases at J, with 6 bases between. This CDR3 contains 12 residues. Germline CDR1 is SNHLY and CDR2 is FYNNEI.

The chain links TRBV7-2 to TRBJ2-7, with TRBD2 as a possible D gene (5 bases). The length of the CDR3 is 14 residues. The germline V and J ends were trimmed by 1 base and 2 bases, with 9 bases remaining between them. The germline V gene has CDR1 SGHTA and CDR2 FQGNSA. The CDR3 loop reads CASSLVGETYEQYF. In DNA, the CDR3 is TGTGCCAGCAGCTTAGTCGGGGAAACCTACGAGCAGTACTTC.

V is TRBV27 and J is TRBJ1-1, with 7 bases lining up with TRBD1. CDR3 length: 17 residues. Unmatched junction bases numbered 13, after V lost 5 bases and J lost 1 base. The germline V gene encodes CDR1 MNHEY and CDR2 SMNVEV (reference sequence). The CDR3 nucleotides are TGTGCCAGCAGTCCACAAACAGGGGTGACCCCGAACACTGAAGCTTTCTTT. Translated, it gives CASSPQTGVTPNTEAFF.

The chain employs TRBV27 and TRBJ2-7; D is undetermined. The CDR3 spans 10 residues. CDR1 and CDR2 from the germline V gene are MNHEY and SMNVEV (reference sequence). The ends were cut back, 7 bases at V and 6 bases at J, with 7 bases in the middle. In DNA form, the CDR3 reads TGTGCCAGCACCATGGGCGAGCAGTACTTC. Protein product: CASTMGEQYF.